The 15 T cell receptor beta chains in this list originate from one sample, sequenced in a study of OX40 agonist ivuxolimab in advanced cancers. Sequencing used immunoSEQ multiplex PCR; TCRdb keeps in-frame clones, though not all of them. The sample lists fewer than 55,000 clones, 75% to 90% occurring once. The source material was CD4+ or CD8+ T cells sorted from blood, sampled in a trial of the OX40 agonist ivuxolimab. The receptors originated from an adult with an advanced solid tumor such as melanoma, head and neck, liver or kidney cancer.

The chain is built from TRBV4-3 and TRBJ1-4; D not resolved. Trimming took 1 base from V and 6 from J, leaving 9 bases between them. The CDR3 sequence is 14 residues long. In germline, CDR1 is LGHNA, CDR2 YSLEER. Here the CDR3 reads CASSQVEGYEKLFF. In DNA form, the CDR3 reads TGCGCCAGCAGCCAAGTCGAAGGGTATGAAAAACTGTTTTTT.

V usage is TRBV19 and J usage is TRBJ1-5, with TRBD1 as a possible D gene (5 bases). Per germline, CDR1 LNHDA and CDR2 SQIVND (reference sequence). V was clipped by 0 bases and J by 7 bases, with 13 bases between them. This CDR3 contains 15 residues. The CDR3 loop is CASSIEGVGGQPQHF. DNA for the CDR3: TGTGCCAGTAGTATAGAGGGGGTAGGAGGACAGCCCCAGCATTTT.

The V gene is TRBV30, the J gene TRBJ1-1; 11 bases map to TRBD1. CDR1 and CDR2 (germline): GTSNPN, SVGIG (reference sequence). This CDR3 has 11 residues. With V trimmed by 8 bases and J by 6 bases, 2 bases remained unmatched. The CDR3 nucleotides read TGTGCCCAGGGACAGGGGGCTGAAGCTTTCTTT. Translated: CAQGQGAEAFF.

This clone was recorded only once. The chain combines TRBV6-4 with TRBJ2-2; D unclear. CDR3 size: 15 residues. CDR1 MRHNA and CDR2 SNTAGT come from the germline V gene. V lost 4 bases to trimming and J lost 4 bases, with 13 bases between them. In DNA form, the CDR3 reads TGTGCCAGCAGTGGGGTTGACATGAGCACCGGGGAGCTGTTTTTT. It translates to CASSGVDMSTGELFF.

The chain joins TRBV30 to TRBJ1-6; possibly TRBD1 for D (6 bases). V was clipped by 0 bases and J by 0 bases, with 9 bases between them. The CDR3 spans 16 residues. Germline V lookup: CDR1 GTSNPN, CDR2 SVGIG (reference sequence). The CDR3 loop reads CAWSVEGVSYNSPLHF. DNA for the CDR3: TGTGCCTGGAGTGTTGAGGGGGTCTCCTATAATTCACCCCTCCACTTT.

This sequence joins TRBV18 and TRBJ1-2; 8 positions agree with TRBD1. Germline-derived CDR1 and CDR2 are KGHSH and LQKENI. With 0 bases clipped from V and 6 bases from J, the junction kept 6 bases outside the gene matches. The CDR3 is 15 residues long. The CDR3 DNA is TGTGCCAGCTCACCACCCGGACAGGGTGTCAATGGCTACACCTTC. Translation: CASSPPGQGVNGYTF.

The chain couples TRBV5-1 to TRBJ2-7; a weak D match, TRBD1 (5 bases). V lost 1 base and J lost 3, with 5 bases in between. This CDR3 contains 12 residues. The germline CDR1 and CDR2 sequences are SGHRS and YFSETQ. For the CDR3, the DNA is TGCGCCAGCAGCTTGCAGGGCTACGAGCAGTACTTC. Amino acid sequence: CASSLQGYEQYF.

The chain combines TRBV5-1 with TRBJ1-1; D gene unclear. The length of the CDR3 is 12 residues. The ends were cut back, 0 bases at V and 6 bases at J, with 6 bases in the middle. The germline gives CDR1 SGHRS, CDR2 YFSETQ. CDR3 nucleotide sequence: TGCGCCAGCAGCTTGGAAGGCTCTGAAGCTTTCTTT. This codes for CASSLEGSEAFF.

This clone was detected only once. The CDR3 coding sequence is TGTGCCAGTAGTATACAGGGGGGGAACACTGAAGCTTTCTTT. Protein sequence: CASSIQGGNTEAFF. The V and J genes are TRBV19 and TRBJ1-1; 7 bases agree with TRBD1. The J segment lost 1 base and the V segment lost 2 bases, leaving 1 base of the junction unmatched. The CDR3 extends over 14 amino acids. CDR1 and CDR2 (germline): LNHDA, SQIVND (reference sequence). Full variable domain (missing parts from reference TRBV19 and TRBJ1-1): DGGITQSPKYLFRKEGQNVTLSCEQNLNHDAMYWYRQDPGQGLRLIYYSQIVNDFQKGDIAEGYSVSREKKESFPLTVTSAQKNPTAFYLCASSIQGGNTEAFFGQGTRLTVV.

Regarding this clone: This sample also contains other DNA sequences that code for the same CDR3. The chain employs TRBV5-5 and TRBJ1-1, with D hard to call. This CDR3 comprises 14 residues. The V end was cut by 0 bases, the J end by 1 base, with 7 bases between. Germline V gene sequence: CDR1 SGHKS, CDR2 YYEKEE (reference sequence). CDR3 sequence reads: CASSLGLRNTEAFF. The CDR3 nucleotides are TGTGCCAGCAGCTTGGGGCTGAGGAACACTGAAGCTTTCTTT.

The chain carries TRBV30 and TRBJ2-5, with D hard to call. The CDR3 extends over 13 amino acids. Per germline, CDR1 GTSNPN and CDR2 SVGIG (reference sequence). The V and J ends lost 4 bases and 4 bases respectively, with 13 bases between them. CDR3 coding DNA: TGTGCCTGGATGCACCGAGTCAGAGAGACCCAGTACTTC. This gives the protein CAWMHRVRETQYF.

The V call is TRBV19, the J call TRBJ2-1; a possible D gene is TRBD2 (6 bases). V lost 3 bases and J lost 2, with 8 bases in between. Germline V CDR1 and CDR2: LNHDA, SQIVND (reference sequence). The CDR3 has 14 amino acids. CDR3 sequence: CASSIGGAYNEQFF. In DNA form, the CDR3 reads TGTGCCAGTAGTATCGGGGGAGCCTACAATGAGCAGTTCTTC.

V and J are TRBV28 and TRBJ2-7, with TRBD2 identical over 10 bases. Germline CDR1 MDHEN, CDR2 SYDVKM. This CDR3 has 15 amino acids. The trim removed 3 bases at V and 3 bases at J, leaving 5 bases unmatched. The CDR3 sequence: CASSFVAGGHYEQYF. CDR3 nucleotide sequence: TGTGCCAGCAGTTTTGTAGCGGGGGGCCACTACGAGCAGTACTTC.

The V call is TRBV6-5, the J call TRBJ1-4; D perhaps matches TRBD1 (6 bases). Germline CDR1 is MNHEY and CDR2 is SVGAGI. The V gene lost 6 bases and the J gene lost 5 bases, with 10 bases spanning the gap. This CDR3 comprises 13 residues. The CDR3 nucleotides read TGTGCCAGCAGGAAGCAGGGGAATGAAAAACTGTTTTTT. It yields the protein CASRKQGNEKLFF.

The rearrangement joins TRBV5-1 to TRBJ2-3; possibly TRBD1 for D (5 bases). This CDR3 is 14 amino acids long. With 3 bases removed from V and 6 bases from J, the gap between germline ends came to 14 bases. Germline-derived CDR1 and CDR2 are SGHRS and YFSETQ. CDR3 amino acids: CASSSGRQMDTQYF. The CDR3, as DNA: TGCGCCAGCAGCTCGGGTCGACAGATGGATACGCAGTATTTT.